This T cell receptor (beta chain) came from a study of identical twins. Whole-study findings and limits: Part of the zero-insertion signal could reflect confounding by invariant MAIT and iNKT cells. It was cross-sectional statistical analysis, not following the same donors, that the conclusions relied on.

With regard to this clonotype: Its target is unknown.

One entry per CDR3 protein, called by TCRdb with MiXCR from the 5' RACE reads. The sample shows 1.5 million to 2 million distinct CDR3 sequences, under 35% of them seen only once. J gave up 10 bases and V 5 bases, and 6 bases lay outside the gene matches. Germline V gives CDR1 DFQATT, CDR2 SNEGSKA (reference sequence). The CDR3 is 11 amino acids. The TCR sequence derives from a newborn girl in good health. The material sequenced was cord blood. V gene TRBV20-1 combines with J gene TRBJ2-3; 7 bases match TRBD1. The CDR3 protein is CSAHAGTAQYF. As DNA, the CDR3 is TGCAGTGCTCACGCCGGGACAGCGCAGTATTTT.